The T cell receptor beta chain described here comes from a study of resident and recirculating memory T cells in vitiligo. Of note for this clone: As yet, its antigen is unknown.

Study-level findings and limits: Sequences differed between biopsy sites and patients, suggesting private specificity.

The table came from immunoSEQ multiplex PCR; TCRdb's copy has only in-frame clones and leaves some out. Here the sample spans some 70,000 clones, approximately 89% being singletons. No vitiligo treatment was given during the prior three months. This CDR3 spans 16 amino acids. The TCR sequence derives from a male donor with vitiligo. The sequenced sample was blood. The chain carries TRBV21-1 and TRBJ1-1. TRBV21-1 is an annotated pseudogene. The CDR3 coding sequence is TGTGCCAGCAGCAAAGCTCCGGGCCCAGGAGGCGCTGAAGCTTTCTTT. Residues: CASSKAPGPGGAEAFF.